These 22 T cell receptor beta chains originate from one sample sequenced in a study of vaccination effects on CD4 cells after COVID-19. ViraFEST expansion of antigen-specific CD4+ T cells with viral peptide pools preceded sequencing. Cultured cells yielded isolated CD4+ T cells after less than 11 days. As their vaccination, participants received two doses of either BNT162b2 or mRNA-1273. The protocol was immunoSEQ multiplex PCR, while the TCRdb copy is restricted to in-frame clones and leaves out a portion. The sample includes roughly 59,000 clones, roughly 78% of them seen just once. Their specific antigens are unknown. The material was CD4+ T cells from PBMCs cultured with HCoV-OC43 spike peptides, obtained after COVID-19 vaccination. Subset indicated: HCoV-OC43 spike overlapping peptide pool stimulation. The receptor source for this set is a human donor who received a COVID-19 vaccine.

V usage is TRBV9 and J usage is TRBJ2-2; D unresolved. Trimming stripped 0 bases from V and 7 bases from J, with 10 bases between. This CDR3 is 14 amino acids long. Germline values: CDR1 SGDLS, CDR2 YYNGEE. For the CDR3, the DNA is TGTGCCAGCAGCGTAGTTGGATGGCACGGGGAGCTGTTTTTT. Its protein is CASSVVGWHGELFF. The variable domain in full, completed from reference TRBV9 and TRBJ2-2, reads DSGVTQTPKHLITATGQRVTLRCSPRSGDLSVYWYQQSLDQGLQFLIQYYNGEERAKGNILERFSAQQFPDLHSELNLSSLELGDSALYFCASSVVGWHGELFFGEGSRLTVL.

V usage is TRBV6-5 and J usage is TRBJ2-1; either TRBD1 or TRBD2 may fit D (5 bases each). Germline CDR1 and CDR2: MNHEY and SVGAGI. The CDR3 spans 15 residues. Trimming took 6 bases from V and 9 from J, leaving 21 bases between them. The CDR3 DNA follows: TGTGCCAGCAGGCGTACGGGGCTGGGGTCCTCTGAGCAGTTCTTC. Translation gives CASRRTGLGSSEQFF.

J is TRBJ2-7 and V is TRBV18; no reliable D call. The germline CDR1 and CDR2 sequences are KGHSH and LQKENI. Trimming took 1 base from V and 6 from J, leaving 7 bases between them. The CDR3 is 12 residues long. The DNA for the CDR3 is TGTGCCAGCTCACCACAAGGGTCCGAGCAGTACGTC. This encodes CASSPQGSEQYV.

CDR3 in amino acids: CASSRGGGDTQYF. DNA for the CDR3: TGCGCCAGCAGCCGCGGCGGGGGAGATACGCAGTATTTT. This chain uses TRBV5-1 with TRBJ2-3; the match to TRBD2 covers 7 bases. Trimming took 4 bases from V and 5 from J; bases not matched to a gene: 4. Germline V gene sequence: CDR1 SGHRS, CDR2 YFSETQ. CDR3 length: 13 residues.

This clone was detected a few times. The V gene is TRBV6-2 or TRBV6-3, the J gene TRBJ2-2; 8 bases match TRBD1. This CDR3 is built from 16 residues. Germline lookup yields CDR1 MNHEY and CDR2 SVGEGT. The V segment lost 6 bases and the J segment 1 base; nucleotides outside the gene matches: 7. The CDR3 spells CASSPPGTGNTGELFF. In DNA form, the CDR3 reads TGTGCCAGCAGCCCCCCCGGGACAGGGAACACCGGGGAGCTGTTTTTT.

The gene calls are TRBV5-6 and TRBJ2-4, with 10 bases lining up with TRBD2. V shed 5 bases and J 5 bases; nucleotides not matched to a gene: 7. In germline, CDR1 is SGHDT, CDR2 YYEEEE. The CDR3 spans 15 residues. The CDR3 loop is CASRLSGGAQNIQYF. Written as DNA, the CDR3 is TGTGCCAGCAGGCTGAGCGGGGGGGCGCAAAACATTCAGTACTTC.

In nucleotides, the CDR3 is TGTGCCAGTAGTATGGGAGGGCAGGGAGTGATGAATGGCTACACCTTC. As protein: CASSMGGQGVMNGYTF. The rearrangement links TRBV19 to TRBJ1-2; a possible D gene is TRBD1 (5 bases). The CDR3 is 16 amino acids. Trimming pared 3 bases from V and 6 bases from J, leaving 20 bases between. Germline CDR1 and CDR2: LNHDA and SQIVND (reference sequence).

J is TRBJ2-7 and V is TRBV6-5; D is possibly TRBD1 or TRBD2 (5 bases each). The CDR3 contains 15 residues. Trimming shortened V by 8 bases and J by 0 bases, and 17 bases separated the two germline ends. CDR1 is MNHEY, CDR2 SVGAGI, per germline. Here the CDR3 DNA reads TGTGCCAGCTGGGACCGGGACCGACTCTCCTACGAGCAGTACGTC. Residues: CASWDRDRLSYEQYV.

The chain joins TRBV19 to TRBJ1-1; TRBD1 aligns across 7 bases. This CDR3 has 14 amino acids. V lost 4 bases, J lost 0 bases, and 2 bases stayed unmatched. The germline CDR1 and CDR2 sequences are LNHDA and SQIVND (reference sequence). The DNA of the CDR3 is TGTGCCAGTAGTAGAGGGGGCCTGAACACTGAAGCTTTCTTT. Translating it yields CASSRGGLNTEAFF.

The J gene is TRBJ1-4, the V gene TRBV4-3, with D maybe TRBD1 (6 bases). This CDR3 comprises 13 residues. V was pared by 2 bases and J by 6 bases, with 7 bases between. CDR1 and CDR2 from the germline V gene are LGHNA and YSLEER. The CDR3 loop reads CASSQRGHEKLFF. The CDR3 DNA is TGCGCCAGCAGCCAACGGGGGCATGAAAAACTGTTTTTT.

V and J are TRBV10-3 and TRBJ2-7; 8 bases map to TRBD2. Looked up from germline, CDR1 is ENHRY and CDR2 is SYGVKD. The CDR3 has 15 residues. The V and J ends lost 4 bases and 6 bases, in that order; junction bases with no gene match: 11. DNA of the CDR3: TGTGCCATCAGTGGTAGCGGGGACCAGATCGGCGAGCAGTACGTC. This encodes CAISGSGDQIGEQYV.

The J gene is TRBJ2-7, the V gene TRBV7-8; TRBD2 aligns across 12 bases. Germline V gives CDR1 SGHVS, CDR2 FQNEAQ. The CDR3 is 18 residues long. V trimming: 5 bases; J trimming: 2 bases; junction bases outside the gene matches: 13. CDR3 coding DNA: TGTGCCAGCAGCCTAACTAGCGGGGGGCCGCTAGACACCTACGAGCAGTACGTC. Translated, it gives CASSLTSGGPLDTYEQYV.

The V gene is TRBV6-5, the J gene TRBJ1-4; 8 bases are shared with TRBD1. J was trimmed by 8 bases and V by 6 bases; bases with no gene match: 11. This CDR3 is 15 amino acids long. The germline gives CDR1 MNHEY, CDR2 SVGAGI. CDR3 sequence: CASRTGQGQTEKLFF. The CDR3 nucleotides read TGTGCCAGCAGGACCGGACAGGGTCAAACCGAAAAACTGTTTTTT.

CDR3 sequence (DNA): TGCGCCAGCAGCGACGGGGTAGATGAAAAACTGTTTTTT. Protein sequence: CASSDGVDEKLFF. The chain uses TRBV5-1 and TRBJ1-4, with D hard to call. From germline, CDR1 is SGHRS and CDR2 YFSETQ. Trimming pared 4 bases from V and 6 bases from J, leaving 10 bases between. The CDR3 spans 13 residues. The complete variable domain, with remaining parts taken from reference TRBV5-1 and TRBJ1-4, reads KAGVTQTPRYLIKTRGQQVTLSCSPISGHRSVSWYQQTPGQGLQFLFEYFSETQRNKGNFPGRFSGRQFSNSRSEMNVSTLELGDSALYLCASSDGVDEKLFFGSGTQLSVL.

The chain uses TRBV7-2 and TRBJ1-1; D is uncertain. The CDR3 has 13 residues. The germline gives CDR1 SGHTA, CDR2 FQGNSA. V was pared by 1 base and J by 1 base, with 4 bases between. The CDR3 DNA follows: TGTGCCAGCAGCTTAGATCGGAACACTGAAGCTTTCTTT. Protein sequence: CASSLDRNTEAFF.

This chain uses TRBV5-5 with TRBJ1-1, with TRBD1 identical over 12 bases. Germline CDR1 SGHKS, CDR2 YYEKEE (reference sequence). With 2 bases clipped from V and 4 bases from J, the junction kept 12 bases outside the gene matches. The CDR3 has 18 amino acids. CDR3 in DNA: TGTGCCAGCAGCTTTGTTTCGGGACAGGGGGCAGGGCGCACTGAAGCTTTCTTT. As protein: CASSFVSGQGAGRTEAFF. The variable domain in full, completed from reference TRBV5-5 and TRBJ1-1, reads DAGVTQSPTHLIKTRGQQVTLRCSPISGHKSVSWYQQVLGQGPQFIFQYYEKEERGRGNFPDRFSARQFPNYSSELNVNALLLGDSALYLCASSFVSGQGAGRTEAFFGQGTRLTVV.

CDR3 sequence (DNA): TGTGCCAGCGGCCGCGGGACAGGGAATGGCTACACCTTC. Its protein is CASGRGTGNGYTF. J is TRBJ1-2 and V is TRBV6-5; 9 bases agree with TRBD1. The V segment lost 8 bases and the J segment 6 bases; nucleotides outside the gene matches: 7. The CDR3 is made up of 13 amino acids. Germline-derived CDR1 and CDR2 are MNHEY and SVGAGI.

DNA for the CDR3: TGTGCCAGCAGCTGGAGAGGTGACACTGAAGCTTTCTTT. It yields the protein CASSWRGDTEAFF. The V gene is TRBV7-3, the J gene TRBJ1-1; D call uncertain. CDR1 is SGHTA, CDR2 FQGTGA, per germline. The V gene lost 4 bases and the J gene lost 3 bases, with 9 bases spanning the gap. This CDR3 comprises 13 residues.

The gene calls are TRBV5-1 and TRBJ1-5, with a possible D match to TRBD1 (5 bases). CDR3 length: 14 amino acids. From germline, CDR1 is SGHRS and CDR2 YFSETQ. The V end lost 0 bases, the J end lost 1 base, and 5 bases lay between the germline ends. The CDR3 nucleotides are TGCGCCAGCAGCTTGGGGGGCAGCAATCAGCCCCAGCATTTT. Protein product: CASSLGGSNQPQHF.

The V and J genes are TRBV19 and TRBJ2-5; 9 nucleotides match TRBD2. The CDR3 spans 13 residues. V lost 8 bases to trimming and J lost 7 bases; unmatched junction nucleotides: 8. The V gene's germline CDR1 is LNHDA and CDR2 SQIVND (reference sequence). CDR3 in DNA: TGTGCCAGTGGGGGACTAGCCGGGGGGACCCAGTACTTC. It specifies CASGGLAGGTQYF.

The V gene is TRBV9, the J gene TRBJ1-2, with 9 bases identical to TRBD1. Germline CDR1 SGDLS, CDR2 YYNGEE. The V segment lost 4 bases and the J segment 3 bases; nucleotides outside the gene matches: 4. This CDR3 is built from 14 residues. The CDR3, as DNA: TGTGCCAGCAGCCCTACAGGGGGCGACTATGGCTACACCTTC. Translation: CASSPTGGDYGYTF.

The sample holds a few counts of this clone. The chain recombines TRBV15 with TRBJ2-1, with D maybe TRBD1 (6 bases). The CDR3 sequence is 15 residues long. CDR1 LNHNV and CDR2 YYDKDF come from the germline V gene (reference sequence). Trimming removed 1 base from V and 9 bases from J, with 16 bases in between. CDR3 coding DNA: TGTGCCACCAGCAGAGTGGACAGAAATCTGGGTGAGCAGTTCTTC. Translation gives CATSRVDRNLGEQFF.